This T cell receptor (beta chain) was sequenced during a study of blood T cell repertoires in COVID-19. About the study: Acute and convalescent COVID-19 specimens originated in the United States, Italy and Spain.

Patients in Seattle were enrolled during active infection, then followed longitudinally. The CDR3 spans 15 residues. The V gene lost 3 bases and the J gene lost 6 bases, with 15 bases spanning the gap. Original processing notes: Amplified reference gene primers provided the basis for estimating nucleated cell counts. This table comes from immunoSEQ multiplex PCR, and its TCRdb copy is limited to in-frame clones, with some not included. That table gives V, J and clone size, and the DNA gave D and trimming. The repertoire holds approximately 160,000 clones, 85% seen once, with 8% to 9% in the top ten. Sequencing was carried out using peripheral blood. The chain links TRBV23-1 to TRBJ1-5; perhaps TRBD1 as D (6 bases). TRBV23-1 is identified as an open reading frame with a role that is uncertain. This clonotype was obtained from a woman aged 55 to 70 with COVID-19, enrolled during active disease. CDR3 sequence (DNA): TGCGCCAGCAGTCAGGCCCCAGGGGTTTCTCAGCCCCAGCATTTT. The encoded protein is CASSQAPGVSQPQHF.